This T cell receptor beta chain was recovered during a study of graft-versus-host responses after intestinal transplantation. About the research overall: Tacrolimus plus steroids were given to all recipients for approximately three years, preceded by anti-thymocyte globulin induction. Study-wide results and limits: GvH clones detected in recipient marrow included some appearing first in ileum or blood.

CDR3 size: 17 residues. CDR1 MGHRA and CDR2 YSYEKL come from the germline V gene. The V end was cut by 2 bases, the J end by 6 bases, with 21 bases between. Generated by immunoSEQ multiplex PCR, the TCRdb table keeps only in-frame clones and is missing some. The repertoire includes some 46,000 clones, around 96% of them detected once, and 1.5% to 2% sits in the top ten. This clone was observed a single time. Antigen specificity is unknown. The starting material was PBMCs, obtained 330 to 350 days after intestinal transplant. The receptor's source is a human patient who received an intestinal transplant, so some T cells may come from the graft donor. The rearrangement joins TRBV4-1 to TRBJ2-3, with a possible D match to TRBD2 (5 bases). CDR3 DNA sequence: TGCGCCAGCAGCCAATCGAGGGCGGATTATTACGAGGATACGCAGTATTTT. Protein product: CASSQSRADYYEDTQYF.